The rows below give T cell receptor beta chains drawn from one sample of a study of cytomegalovirus exposure and HLA in healthy donors. Sequencing was performed with immunoSEQ multiplex PCR; in TCRdb, only in-frame clones are kept and a portion is missing. The sample holds some 290,000 clones; around 90% are singletons and the top ten take roughly 0.88%. Sequencing was performed on PBMCs. The receptors were sampled from a man in his thirties or forties in good health and CMV-seronegative. Both conserved end residues are part of each CDR3. D genes are given only for firm matches. Rows may omit the clone size; those that give it use once, few, many or a size class.

>TRBV29-1|.|.|TRBJ1-3
CSVGTESISGNTIYF
TGCAGCGTTGGGACAGAGTCAATCTCTGGAAACACCATATATTTT
>TRBV2|.|.|TRBJ1-6
CASRGRALHF
TGTGCCAGCAGGGGTCGGGCCCTCCACTTT
>TRBV5-6|.|.|TRBJ2-7
CASSLTGLYSEQYF
TGTGCCAGCAGCTTAACAGGGTTATATAGCGAGCAGTACTTC
>TRBV7-2|.|.|TRBJ1-1
CASSFGGVVNTEAFF
TGTGCCAGCAGCTTTGGCGGAGTGGTCAACACTGAAGCTTTCTTT
>TRBV4-3|TRBD1|few|TRBJ2-5
CASSQNPSSAGGETQYF
TGCGCCAGCAGCCAAAACCCCTCGTCGGCAGGGGGAGAGACCCAGTACTTC
>TRBV2|.|.|TRBJ1-5
CASKQYSNQPQHF
TGTGCCAGCAAACAGTATAGCAATCAGCCCCAGCATTTT
>TRBV6-6|.|once|TRBJ1-1
CASSYGQNTEAFF
TGTGCCAGCAGTTACGGGCAAAACACTGAAGCTTTCTTT
>TRBV10-3|.|.|TRBJ1-4
CAISERTGSNEKLFF
TGTGCCATCAGTGAGAGAACAGGGAGCAATGAAAAACTGTTTTTT
>TRBV5-1|TRBD2|.|TRBJ2-7
CASSLGYATSGEYYEQYF
TGCGCCAGCAGCTTGGGGTATGCGACTAGCGGGGAATACTACGAGCAGTACTTC
>TRBV2|.|.|TRBJ2-6
CASSEGGVSRSVLTF
TGTGCCAGCAGTGAAGGGGGAGTTTCACGGAGCGTCCTGACTTTC
>TRBV7-6|.|.|TRBJ2-5
CASSSPQGRGETQYF
TGTGCCAGCAGCTCACCACAGGGTAGAGGGGAGACCCAGTACTTC
>TRBV5-1|TRBD1|.|TRBJ1-5
CASSLDNRGGQPQHF
TGCGCCAGCAGCTTGGATAACAGGGGGGGGCAGCCCCAGCATTTT
>TRBV15|TRBD2|.|TRBJ2-2
CATRLAGGPNTGELFF
TGTGCCACCAGGCTAGCGGGGGGCCCAAACACCGGGGAGCTGTTTTTT
>TRBV6-5|TRBD1|.|TRBJ2-1
CASRPAGQGANEQFF
TGTGCCAGCAGACCCGCGGGACAGGGGGCCAATGAGCAGTTCTTC
>TRBV2|.|.|TRBJ1-1
CASSDPDSPLNTEAFF
TGTGCCAGCAGTGACCCGGACAGTCCTTTGAACACTGAAGCTTTCTTT
>TRBV5-1|TRBD2|.|TRBJ2-1
CASSGWLAGGNEQFF
TGCGCCAGCAGCGGGTGGCTAGCGGGGGGGAATGAGCAGTTCTTC
>TRBV30|TRBD2|.|TRBJ2-3
CALTGTRVVGADTQYF
TGTGCCTTGACCGGGACTAGGGTTGTGGGTGCAGATACGCAGTATTTT
>TRBV6-1|.|.|TRBJ2-7
CASSEGQEYEQYF
TGTGCCAGCAGTGAGGGCCAAGAATACGAGCAGTACTTC
>TRBV7-2|.|.|TRBJ1-5
CASSSYSIQGSGNQPQHF
TGTGCCAGCAGCTCCTACTCCATACAGGGTTCGGGCAATCAGCCCCAGCATTTT
>TRBV11-2|TRBD1|.|TRBJ2-7
CASSVYRGPSSYEQYF
TGTGCCAGCAGCGTTTACAGGGGACCCAGCTCCTACGAGCAGTACTTC
>TRBV19|TRBD1|.|TRBJ1-6
CASSSDRGPAPLHF
TGTGCCAGTAGTTCGGACAGGGGACCGGCACCCCTCCACTTT
>TRBV4-2|TRBD2|.|TRBJ2-1
CASSHRLAGPNNEQFF
TGTGCCAGCAGCCACCGACTAGCGGGTCCAAACAATGAGCAGTTCTTC
>TRBV19|.|.|TRBJ2-1
CASSMEARAYNEQFF
TGTGCCAGTAGTATGGAAGCGAGAGCCTACAATGAGCAGTTCTTC
>TRBV9|.|.|TRBJ1-1
CASSKGGGTEAFF
TGTGCCAGCAGCAAAGGGGGAGGGACTGAAGCTTTCTTT
>TRBV30|TRBD1|few|TRBJ1-2
CAWRDRGSRGYTF
TGTGCCTGGCGTGACAGGGGCTCTAGAGGCTACACCTTC
>TRBV10-1|TRBD2|.|TRBJ2-1
CASSQGTSGGNEQFF
TGCGCCAGCAGCCAGGGGACTAGCGGGGGCAATGAGCAGTTCTTC
>TRBV21-1|.|.|TRBJ1-6
CASSIRTRGNSPLHF
TGTGCCAGCAGCATTAGGACAAGGGGGAATTCACCCCTCCACTTT
>TRBV4-1|.|few|TRBJ1-5
CASSQQGSDQPQHF
TGCGCCAGCAGCCAACAGGGTAGTGATCAGCCCCAGCATTTT
>TRBV27|.|.|TRBJ1-4
CASSSRGSRGEKLFF
TGTGCCAGCAGTTCCAGGGGATCGAGGGGTGAAAAACTGTTTTTT
>TRBV4-1|.|.|TRBJ2-7
CASSQEGSNSYEQYF
TGCGCCAGCAGCCAAGAGGGCAGCAACTCCTACGAGCAGTACTTC
>TRBV7-9|.|.|TRBJ1-1
CASSGRPEAFF
TGTGCCAGCAGCGGGAGGCCTGAAGCTTTCTTT
>TRBV9|TRBD2|.|TRBJ2-5
CASSVTPSGGKETQYF
TGTGCCAGCAGCGTGACACCTAGCGGGGGGAAAGAGACCCAGTACTTC
>TRBV7-9|.|.|TRBJ1-3
CASSFPSTGNTIYF
TGTGCCAGCAGCTTTCCTTCTACTGGAAACACCATATATTTT
>TRBV18|.|.|TRBJ1-2
CASSRGQLYGYTF
TGTGCCAGCTCACGTGGACAGTTATATGGCTACACCTTC
>TRBV6-5|.|.|TRBJ2-7
CASSSTVPLYEQYF
TGTGCCAGCAGCTCGACAGTCCCGCTCTACGAGCAGTACTTC
>TRBV7-6|TRBD2|.|TRBJ2-3
CASSSLAGSTDTQYF
TGTGCCAGCAGCTCCTTAGCGGGGAGCACAGATACGCAGTATTTT
>TRBV6-6|TRBD1|.|TRBJ1-5
CASSSLGQANQPQHF
TGTGCCAGCAGCTCACTGGGACAGGCTAATCAGCCCCAGCATTTT
>TRBV4-1|.|.|TRBJ1-2
CASSQIPGNYGYTF
TGCGCCAGCAGCCAAATCCCAGGGAACTATGGCTACACCTTC
>TRBV18|TRBD1|.|TRBJ1-1
CASSRTGSDTEAFF
TGTGCCAGCTCTAGGACAGGCTCGGACACTGAAGCTTTCTTT
>TRBV5-6|TRBD1|.|TRBJ1-1
CASSSAGGAGEAFF
TGTGCCAGCAGCTCCGCAGGGGGCGCGGGTGAAGCTTTCTTT
>TRBV7-8|.|.|TRBJ1-6
CASSPRGSYNSPLHF
TGTGCCAGCAGCCCCAGAGGCTCCTATAATTCACCCCTCCACTTT
>TRBV6-6|.|.|TRBJ2-7
CASCLAGYEQYF
TGTGCCAGCTGCTTAGCCGGCTACGAGCAGTACTTC
>TRBV5-6|.|once|TRBJ1-2
CASSLGQAIYGYTF
TGTGCCAGCAGCTTGGGACAGGCCATCTATGGCTACACCTTC
>TRBV7-9|TRBD1|.|TRBJ2-1
CASILTDRALGEQFF
TGTGCCAGCATCTTGACGGACAGGGCCTTGGGTGAGCAGTTCTTC
>TRBV6-5|.|.|TRBJ2-3
CASHRGATDTQYF
TGTGCCAGTCACCGGGGGGCCACAGATACGCAGTATTTT
>TRBV27|TRBD1|.|TRBJ1-5
CASSRGTGGRNQPQHF
TGTGCCAGTTCACGAGGGACAGGAGGACGCAATCAGCCCCAGCATTTT
>TRBV6-5|.|once|TRBJ2-7
CASTSTSPNYEQYF
TGTGCCAGCACGTCCACTAGCCCCAATTACGAGCAGTACTTC
>TRBV27|TRBD2|.|TRBJ2-4
CASSPLLAGAVKNIQYF
TGTGCCAGCAGTCCGCTACTAGCGGGGGCGGTCAAAAACATTCAGTACTTC
>TRBV5-6|TRBD1|.|TRBJ2-7
CASSFTGTGTDYEQYF
TGTGCCAGCAGCTTCACCGGGACAGGGACTGACTACGAGCAGTACTTC
>TRBV5-6|.|.|TRBJ2-1
CASSLADSFEQFF
TGTGCCAGCAGCTTGGCCGATAGTTTCGAGCAGTTCTTC
>TRBV11-2|.|.|TRBJ2-3
CASSPERYTQYF
TGTGCCAGCAGCCCAGAGCGGTATACGCAGTATTTT
>TRBV19|.|.|TRBJ2-7
CASSILRGNEQYF
TGTGCCAGTAGTATTCTTAGAGGAAACGAGCAGTACTTC
>TRBV4-1|TRBD2|.|TRBJ2-2
CASSQGFGLAGGTGELFF
TGCGCCAGCAGCCAAGGTTTTGGACTAGCGGGGGGTACCGGGGAGCTGTTTTTT
>TRBV25-1|.|.|TRBJ1-1
CASNQGPEAFF
TGTGCCAGCAACCAGGGTCCCGAAGCTTTCTTT
>TRBV15|TRBD2|.|TRBJ2-7
CATSSPSGGYEQYF
TGTGCCACCAGCAGCCCTAGCGGGGGTTACGAGCAGTACTTC
>TRBV2|.|.|TRBJ2-3
CASSELGLRLVTHTQYF
TGTGCCAGCAGTGAATTGGGCTTAAGACTAGTCACCCATACGCAGTATTTT
>TRBV6-5|.|.|TRBJ1-4
CASARQEFEKLFF
TGTGCCAGCGCGAGACAGGAATTCGAAAAACTGTTTTTT
>TRBV6-5|.|.|TRBJ2-7
CASSLRQGSVEQYF
TGTGCCAGCAGTTTGCGTCAGGGCAGCGTCGAGCAGTACTTC